These T cell receptor beta chains were read from a single sample in a study of shared T cell receptors in the human thymus. Profiling relied on immunoSEQ multiplex PCR, and the TCRdb table lists in-frame clones only, not all of them. The profile shows some 640,000 clones, more than 70% of them singletons. This sample also appeared in a second study, on human thymus T cells.

Sequenced sample: thymocytes. These receptors all come from a boy under three years old with a congenital heart defect. The CDR3 runs from the conserved cysteine through the conserved F or W. D genes are given only for firm matches. A clone size is listed for some rows: how often the clone was seen (once, few, many), or a class if it is expanded.

>-|TRBJ2-7|TRBV7-9|-
TGTGCCAGCAGCAGCCATTACGAGCAGTACTTC
CASSSHYEQYF
>-|TRBJ2-5|TRBV11-2|-
TGTGCCAGCAGCTTCGGGGGAAAACTAGGAAGGTCAGAGACCCAGTACTTC
CASSFGGKLGRSETQYF
>-|TRBJ1-2|TRBV28|-
TGTGCCAGCAGTTTAAATTTTTGGGGGGAGGTTGGCTATGGCTACACCTTC
CASSLNFWGEVGYGYTF
>TRBD2|TRBJ2-7|TRBV28|-
TGTGCCAGCAGTTATGCGACGTACGGGAGGGGGGATTACGAGCAGTACTTC
CASSYATYGRGDYEQYF
>-|TRBJ1-2|TRBV28|-
TGTGCCAGCAGCCCAATCGCTATCTATGGCTACACCTTC
CASSPIAIYGYTF
>TRBD1|TRBJ2-5|TRBV7-2|few
TGTGCCAGCAGCTCGGGGGGACAGGGGAAGACCCAGTACTTC
CASSSGGQGKTQYF
>TRBD2|TRBJ2-5|TRBV9|once
TGTGCCAGCAGCGCGGGGGGACTAGCGGGGGTACCTCCAGAGACCCAGTACTTC
CASSAGGLAGVPPETQYF
>-|TRBJ1-3|TRBV4-3|-
TGCGCCAGCAGCCAATGGTTGTTGCGGAGCTCTGGAAACACCATATATTTT
CASSQWLLRSSGNTIYF
>-|TRBJ2-5|TRBV12-5|-
TGTGCTAGTGGTTTGTACACTAGTCTGTACCAAGAGACCCAGTACTTC
CASGLYTSLYQETQYF
>-|TRBJ2-1|TRBV5-1|once
TGCGCCAGCAGCCTGTCTGGACAGCCCTCCTACAATGAGCAGTTCTTC
CASSLSGQPSYNEQFF
>-|TRBJ2-3|TRBV27|once
TGTGCCAGCAGTTATAACGGAGGGGATACGCAGTATTTT
CASSYNGGDTQYF
>TRBD1|TRBJ2-3|TRBV19|-
TGTGCCAGTAGTATAGATGCTTGGGACAGGGCCTTCGCAGATACGCAGTATTTT
CASSIDAWDRAFADTQYF
>-|TRBJ1-3|TRBV7-6|-
TGTGCCAGCAGCAGTCCCGGCGGGCAGAACTCTGGAAACACCATATATTTT
CASSSPGGQNSGNTIYF